This T cell receptor beta chain was recorded in a study of T cell responses to AZD1222 COVID-19 vaccine. General observations from the study: Only a handful of AZD1222 recipients tested seropositive at baseline. Spike-specific TCR breadth rose after two AZD1222 doses, and depth rose as well.

Germline V lookup: CDR1 SGHVS, CDR2 FQNEAQ. The CDR3 runs to 15 residues. Trimming at V came to 4 bases and at J to 2 bases, leaving 3 bases not matched to a gene. For this clone: Its antigen remains unidentified.

Here immunoSEQ multiplex PCR was the method, and the copy in TCRdb shows in-frame clones only, minus some. The sample consists of fewer than 150,000 clones, 80% to 90% of them appearing once. The chain joins TRBV7-8 to TRBJ1-4; TRBD1 matches 8 bases. Sequenced material: peripheral blood, taken 28 days after the second AZD1222 dose. The receptor's source is an adult who received the AZD1222 COVID-19 vaccine. CDR3 DNA: TGTGCCAGCAGCTCCAGGACAGGGACTAATGAAAAACTGTTTTTT. It codes for CASSSRTGTNEKLFF. Looking up the rest from reference TRBV7-8 and TRBJ1-4 gives the full variable domain: GAGVSQSPRYKVAKRGQDVALRCDPISGHVSLFWYQQALGQGPEFLTYFQNEAQLDKSGLPSDRFFAERPEGSVSTLKIQRTQQEDSAVYLCASSSRTGTNEKLFFGSGTQLSVL.